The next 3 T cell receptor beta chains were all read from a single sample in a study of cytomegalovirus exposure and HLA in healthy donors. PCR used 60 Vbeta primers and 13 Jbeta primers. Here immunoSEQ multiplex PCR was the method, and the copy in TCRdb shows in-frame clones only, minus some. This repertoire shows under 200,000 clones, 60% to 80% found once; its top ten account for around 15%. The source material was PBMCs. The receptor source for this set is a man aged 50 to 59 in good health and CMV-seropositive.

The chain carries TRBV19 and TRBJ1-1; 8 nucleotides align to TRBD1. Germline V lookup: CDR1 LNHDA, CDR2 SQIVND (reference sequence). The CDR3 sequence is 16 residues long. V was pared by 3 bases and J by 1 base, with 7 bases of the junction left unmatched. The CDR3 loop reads CASSIQTGASNTEAFF. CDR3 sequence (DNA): TGTGCCAGTAGTATCCAGACAGGGGCTTCGAACACTGAAGCTTTCTTT.

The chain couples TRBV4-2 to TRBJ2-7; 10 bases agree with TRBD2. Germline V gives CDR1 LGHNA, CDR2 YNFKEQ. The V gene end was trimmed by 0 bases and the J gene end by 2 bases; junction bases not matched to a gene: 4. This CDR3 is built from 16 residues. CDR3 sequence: CASSQELAGATYEQYF. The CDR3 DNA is TGTGCCAGCAGCCAAGAGCTAGCGGGGGCCACCTACGAGCAGTACTTC.

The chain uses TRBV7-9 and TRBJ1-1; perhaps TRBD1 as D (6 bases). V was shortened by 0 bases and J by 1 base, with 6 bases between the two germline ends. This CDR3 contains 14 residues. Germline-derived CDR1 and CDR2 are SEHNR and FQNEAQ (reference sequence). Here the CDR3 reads CASSLAGANTEAFF. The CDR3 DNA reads TGTGCCAGCAGCTTAGCGGGGGCGAACACTGAAGCTTTCTTT.